This is a list of T cell receptor beta chains from one sample in a study of OX40 agonist ivuxolimab in advanced cancers. TCRdb keeps only in-frame clones here, not all; method: immunoSEQ multiplex PCR. The sample includes 90,000 or so clones, about 89% of them seen just once. Material: CD4+ or CD8+ T cells sorted from blood, obtained in a trial of the OX40 agonist ivuxolimab. These receptors were taken from an adult with an advanced solid tumor such as melanoma, head and neck, liver or kidney cancer. Both conserved end residues are part of each CDR3. For some rows the clone size is stated as once, few or many, or as a class when expanded; others skip it.

V gene	J gene	clone size	CDR3 length	CDR3 protein
TRBV7-8	TRBJ1-1	.	15	CASSLAHGGLGEAFF
TRBV29-1	TRBJ1-6	.	15	CSVRPDRDSNSPLHF
TRBV11-3	TRBJ2-3	.	15	CASSLRGLGTDTQYF
TRBV7-3	TRBJ2-5	.	13	CASSRGHQETQYF
TRBV5-4	TRBJ2-1	once	15	CASSFPDSSYNEQFF
TRBV4-1	TRBJ1-1	.	14	CASTPPQADTEAFF
TRBV28	TRBJ2-3	.	16	CASSLDRTSNTDTQYF
TRBV30	TRBJ2-1	once	16	CAWSPLRSGRAGEQFF
TRBV19	TRBJ2-3	.	14	CASSSGRIADTQYF
TRBV11-1	TRBJ2-3	.	11	CASRGEDTQYF
TRBV2	TRBJ2-3	.	14	CASTRGGSTDTQYF
TRBV30	TRBJ2-3	few	15	CAWSVNPRGTDTQYF
TRBV6-1	TRBJ1-2	.	16	CASSETQGAFNYGYTF
TRBV7-2	TRBJ2-3	once	19	CASSLFSGTSSLSTDTQYF
TRBV9	TRBJ2-3	.	16	CASSPGTGSSTDTQYF
TRBV6-1	TRBJ2-7	.	15	CASGTGTSGIYEQYF
TRBV19	TRBJ2-3	.	15	CASRQLAGVADTQYF
TRBV19	TRBJ2-5	.	13	CASSRQGQETQYF
TRBV4-1	TRBJ2-3	.	16	CASSQLLVGGRDTQYF
TRBV10-3	TRBJ1-2	.	15	CAISESPTESYGYTF
TRBV7-9	TRBJ1-1	.	13	CASSLSPDTEAFF
TRBV5-4	TRBJ2-1	.	15	CASSFLAGAPGEQFF
TRBV7-2	TRBJ2-5	.	12	CASSSILETQYF
TRBV2	TRBJ2-1	.	10	CASSSREQFF
TRBV6-6	TRBJ1-1	once	13	CASSPQGVAEAFF
TRBV30	TRBJ2-1	.	12	CAWSVPGEGQFF
TRBV7-3	TRBJ2-1	.	15	CASSLTRTPYNEQFF
TRBV5-1	TRBJ2-1	once	16	CASSPTPAGGINEQFF
TRBV7-2	TRBJ1-2	.	15	CASSSVRTGSYGYTF
TRBV28	TRBJ2-1	.	15	CASLKGVSSYNEQFF
TRBV5-4	TRBJ2-5	.	14	CASSLANGQETQYF
TRBV9	TRBJ1-3	.	14	CASSPQGGGNTIYF
TRBV6-8	TRBJ1-2	few	16	CASSYSRNKTKYGYTF